Listed here are 32 T cell receptor beta chains from one sample, sequenced in a study of post-analysis software for immune sequencing data. These receptors have no known antigen. Included in the TCR beta cDNA libraries were unique molecular identifiers. TCRdb called the PCR reads again in MiXCR, with one record for every CDR3 protein. The repertoire holds fewer than 850,000 distinct CDR3 sequences, with 25% to 30% as singletons. Study-wide findings and caveats: About five TRBV segments (TRBV5-6, TRBV5-1 and TRBV20-1 among them) occurred more frequently in patients than in controls.

Sequences were obtained from blood. The receptors were gathered from a girl between 5 and 17 years old with multiple sclerosis.

This clonotype has only a few counts. This sequence joins TRBV7-4 and TRBJ1-1; D is unresolved. The CDR3 covers 11 residues. The germline V gene encodes CDR1 SGHVT and CDR2 SQSDAQ. The V end lost 7 bases, the J end lost 11 bases, and 14 bases lay between the germline ends. The CDR3, as DNA: TGTGCCAGCACCCCCTCTCTGGGTGCTTTCTTT. Amino acid sequence: CASTPSLGAFF.

The sample holds a few counts of this clonotype. The rearrangement uses TRBV14 and TRBJ2-7; a possible D gene is TRBD1 (6 bases). Deletions cut 4 bases from V and 2 bases from J, with 18 bases between. CDR1 and CDR2 from the germline V gene are SGHDN and FVKESK. CDR3 length: 16 residues. The CDR3 DNA reads TGTGCCAGCAGCCTCTCACTACGGACAGAGACCTACGAGCAGTACTTC. This gives the protein CASSLSLRTETYEQYF.

There are a few counts of this clonotype. The CDR3 region is CASSVSQGRYETQYF. The CDR3 region has the DNA TGTGCCAGCAGCGTATCACAGGGCCGTTATGAGACCCAGTACTTC. The gene calls are TRBV9 and TRBJ2-5, with D possibly matching TRBD1 (6 bases). CDR3 length equals 15 residues. CDR1 and CDR2 from the germline V gene are SGDLS and YYNGEE. V lost 1 base, J lost 5 bases, and 15 bases lay in between. Combining the CDR3 with reference TRBV9 and TRBJ2-5 gives the whole variable domain DSGVTQTPKHLITATGQRVTLRCSPRSGDLSVYWYQQSLDQGLQFLIQYYNGEERAKGNILERFSAQQFPDLHSELNLSSLELGDSALYFCASSVSQGRYETQYFGPGTRLLVL.

The chain uses TRBV7-2 and TRBJ2-2; no clear D. Germline V gene lookup returns CDR1 SGHTA and CDR2 FQGNSA. CDR3 size: 13 residues. V gave up 1 base and J gave up 7 bases, with 7 bases separating them. The CDR3 reads CASSLVLIGELFF. The CDR3 DNA follows: TGTGCCAGCAGCTTAGTTTTAATCGGGGAGCTGTTTTTT.

This clonotype was seen a handful of times. The chain recombines TRBV7-9 with TRBJ1-4; 8 bases map to TRBD1. The CDR3 consists of 15 residues. V lost 8 bases and J lost 2; bases outside the gene matches: 7. Germline CDR1 and CDR2: SEHNR and FQNEAQ (reference sequence). The CDR3 region has the DNA TGTGCCAGCGGAGAAAACAGGGGGACTAATGAAAAACTGTTTTTT. Translation: CASGENRGTNEKLFF.

This clonotype was observed a handful of times. The genes are TRBV7-6 and TRBJ2-1; TRBD2 agrees at 10 bases. CDR1 and CDR2 from the germline V gene are SGHVS and FNYEAQ. V shed 3 bases, J shed 5 bases, and the junction held 10 bases outside the gene matches. The length of the CDR3 is 17 residues. The CDR3 protein is CASSFNPGLAMHNEQFF. CDR3 in DNA: TGTGCCAGCAGCTTCAATCCGGGACTAGCGATGCACAATGAGCAGTTCTTC.

This chain links TRBV29-1 with TRBJ2-3; D could derive from TRBD1 or TRBD2 (5 bases each). CDR1 and CDR2 (germline): SQVTM, ANQGSEA. The CDR3 is made up of 14 amino acids. Trimming pared 3 bases from V and 0 bases from J, leaving 10 bases between. The CDR3 reads CSVDGGSSTDTQYF. In DNA, the CDR3 is TGCAGCGTTGATGGGGGATCTAGCACAGATACGCAGTATTTT.

V is TRBV24-1 and J is TRBJ2-2, with D unresolved. CDR3 length: 13 amino acids. CDR1 KGHDR and CDR2 SFDVKD come from the germline V gene. Between the trimmed V and J ends, which lost 5 bases and 7 bases, there was a span of 10 bases. CDR3 loop: CATSGIEDGELFF. In DNA form, the CDR3 reads TGTGCCACCAGTGGTATAGAGGACGGGGAGCTGTTTTTT.

The chain recombines TRBV20-1 with TRBJ1-1, with a weak D call TRBD1 (5 bases). The germline gives CDR1 DFQATT, CDR2 SNEGSKA (reference sequence). V was cut by 1 base and J by 5 bases, with 23 bases left in between. This CDR3 comprises 17 residues. CDR3 nucleotides: TGCAGTGCTAGAGTGGGTTGGGCAGGGTCAATAGATACTGAAGCTTTCTTT. It encodes CSARVGWAGSIDTEAFF.

The chain combines TRBV14 with TRBJ1-1; 7 nucleotides align to TRBD1. The CDR3 has 15 amino acids. V lost 4 bases, J lost 0 bases, and 5 bases stayed unmatched. Germline lookup yields CDR1 SGHDN and CDR2 FVKESK. CDR3 sequence (DNA): TGTGCCAGCAGCCCCCTCAGGGGGATGAACACTGAAGCTTTCTTT. The encoded protein is CASSPLRGMNTEAFF.

The V call is TRBV6-6, the J call TRBJ2-3; no firm D call. V lost 0 bases and J lost 2, with 6 bases in between. CDR3 length equals 14 residues. Germline V gene sequence: CDR1 MNHNY, CDR2 SVGAGI (reference sequence). CDR3 residues: CASSYSRDTDTQYF. The CDR3 DNA follows: TGTGCCAGCAGTTACTCTAGGGACACAGATACGCAGTATTTT.

The chain links TRBV6-5 to TRBJ1-4; D is ambiguous. The CDR3 is 16 amino acids. Germline loops: CDR1 MNHEY, CDR2 SVGAGI. Trimming took 2 bases from V and 10 from J, leaving 20 bases between them. The CDR3 DNA is TGTGCCAGCAGTTACAGATTAACAGAGGTCTTTGGAAAACTGTTTTTT. Its protein is CASSYRLTEVFGKLFF.

There are a few counts of this clonotype. As DNA, the CDR3 is TGTGCCAGCAGCCAAACGGACAGGGCCGACTATGGCTACACCTTC. Amino acid sequence: CASSQTDRADYGYTF. The V call is TRBV3-1, the J call TRBJ1-2; 8 bases fit TRBD1. V lost 2 bases to trimming and J lost 3 bases; unmatched junction nucleotides: 5. This CDR3 spans 15 amino acids. Germline V gene lookup returns CDR1 LGHDT and CDR2 YNNKEL (reference sequence).

This clonotype was detected a few times. This chain uses TRBV29-1 with TRBJ2-7, with TRBD2 matching over 8 bases. Trimming took 5 bases from V and 3 from J; bases not matched to a gene: 9. The CDR3 spans 14 residues. CDR1 SQVTM and CDR2 ANQGSEA come from the germline V gene. CDR3 protein: CSVLPGTRGYEQYF. The CDR3 DNA is TGCAGCGTTCTGCCCGGGACTAGAGGCTACGAGCAGTACTTC.

The sample holds one count of this clonotype. The rearrangement joins TRBV10-2 to TRBJ2-5, with 8 bases fitting TRBD1. TRBJ2-7 matches the DNA end more closely, so the J call is doubtful. Germline V gene sequence: CDR1 WSHSY, CDR2 SAAADI. The CDR3 is made up of 14 amino acids. This CDR3 is CASSETGGLSEQYF. CDR3 nucleotide sequence: TGCGCCAGCAGTGAAACAGGGGGTCTTTCCGAGCAGTACTTC.

The rearrangement links TRBV10-2 to TRBJ2-6; D not resolved. Between the trimmed V and J ends, which lost 3 bases and 0 bases, there was a span of 9 bases. The CDR3 is 16 amino acids. Germline V gene sequence: CDR1 WSHSY, CDR2 SAAADI. CDR3 residues: CASSDRFYSGANVLTF. CDR3 nucleotide sequence: TGCGCCAGCAGTGACAGGTTCTACTCTGGGGCCAACGTCCTGACTTTC.

This clonotype has only a few counts. The CDR3, as DNA: TGTGCCAGCAGTTTATCGTTTCTAGCAACGGCCGGGGAGCTGTTTTTT. Its protein product is CASSLSFLATAGELFF. V gene TRBV27 combines with J gene TRBJ2-2; possibly TRBD2 for D (5 bases). The CDR3 contains 16 residues. Trimming took 0 bases from V and 6 from J, leaving 14 bases between them. Germline assignment: CDR1 MNHEY and CDR2 SMNVEV (reference sequence).

This sequence joins TRBV27 and TRBJ2-5, with 10 bases lining up with TRBD2. CDR1 is MNHEY, CDR2 SMNVEV, per germline (reference sequence). Trimming took 8 bases from V and 11 from J; bases not matched to a gene: 14. The CDR3 has 14 amino acids. Here the CDR3 reads CASGSGTSVREQYF. In nucleotides, the CDR3 is TGTGCCAGCGGATCGGGGACTAGCGTCCGTGAGCAGTACTTC.

The chain employs TRBV20-1 and TRBJ2-1, with a weak D call TRBD2 (7 bases). The CDR3 is made up of 12 amino acids. Germline V gene data show CDR1 as DFQATT and CDR2 as SNEGSKA (reference sequence). The CDR3 here is CSAGGQNNEQFF. The CDR3 region has the DNA TGCAGCGCCGGGGGGCAAAACAATGAGCAGTTCTTC.

V and J are TRBV10-3 and TRBJ1-1; tentative D call: TRBD1 (5 bases). The CDR3 runs to 15 residues. Germline CDR1 is ENHRY and CDR2 is SYGVKD. V lost 1 base, J lost 2 bases, and 11 bases lay in between. CDR3 sequence reads: CAISEFRAANTEAFF. The DNA for the CDR3 is TGTGCCATCAGTGAGTTCAGGGCAGCTAACACTGAAGCTTTCTTT.

The chain is built from TRBV20-1 and TRBJ2-3; TRBD2 matches at 10 bases. The CDR3 length is 14 residues. V gave up 6 bases and J gave up 4 bases; unmatched junction bases: 7. The germline CDR1 and CDR2 sequences are DFQATT and SNEGSKA (reference sequence). The CDR3 region is CSARPSGSSDTQYF. The CDR3 region has the DNA TGCAGTGCCAGACCTAGCGGGAGTTCAGATACGCAGTATTTT.

This clonotype appeared a few times. The chain has TRBV6-6 and TRBJ2-3; weak D call: TRBD2 (5 bases). From germline, CDR1 is MNHNY and CDR2 SVGAGI (reference sequence). The CDR3 covers 16 residues. Trimming shortened V by 4 bases and J by 0 bases, and 14 bases separated the two germline ends. The CDR3 is CASSFPRATSTDTQYF. Here the CDR3 DNA reads TGTGCCAGCAGTTTCCCGAGGGCAACTAGCACAGATACGCAGTATTTT.

The chain joins TRBV29-1 to TRBJ2-2; no definite D call. The V gene's germline CDR1 is SQVTM and CDR2 ANQGSEA. This CDR3 contains 13 residues. Between the trimmed V and J ends, which lost 6 bases and 6 bases, there was a span of 14 bases. CDR3 DNA sequence: TGCAGCGTCGGTAACATTGGGGCCGGGGAGCTGTTTTTT. This encodes CSVGNIGAGELFF.

There are a few counts of this clonotype. V is TRBV6-2 or TRBV6-3 and J is TRBJ2-1, with 10 bases lining up with TRBD2. V was clipped by 2 bases and J by 14 bases; unmatched bases: 15. CDR1 is MNHEY, CDR2 SVGEGT, per germline. The CDR3 totals 16 residues. The CDR3 protein is CASSYTLPSGRAPEFF. The CDR3 nucleotides read TGTGCCAGCAGTTACACTTTGCCGAGCGGGAGGGCCCCGGAGTTCTTC.

The chain employs TRBV20-1 and TRBJ1-1, with 9 bases fitting TRBD1. In germline, CDR1 is DFQATT, CDR2 SNEGSKA (reference sequence). The V and J ends lost 6 bases and 2 bases, in that order; junction bases with no gene match: 7. The CDR3 covers 14 residues. CDR3 sequence: CSAGAGQGNTEAFF. The CDR3 DNA sequence: TGCAGTGCCGGGGCGGGACAGGGTAACACTGAAGCTTTCTTT.

This clonotype was seen only a few times. V and J are TRBV11-2 and TRBJ2-1; unclear D gene. V lost 4 bases, J lost 5 bases, and 9 bases lay in between. This CDR3 has 13 amino acids. The germline gives CDR1 SGHAT, CDR2 FQNNGV. CDR3: CASSSRDHNEQFF. The CDR3 region has the DNA TGTGCCAGCAGCTCAAGAGATCACAATGAGCAGTTCTTC.

The rearrangement joins TRBV20-1 to TRBJ2-3; 11 positions match TRBD2. This CDR3 is built from 16 residues. The V and J ends lost 3 bases and 5 bases, in that order; junction bases with no gene match: 10. Germline CDR1 DFQATT, CDR2 SNEGSKA (reference sequence). The CDR3, as DNA: TGCAGTGCTAGTACGGTAGCGGGGGGGCGGGGAGATACGCAGTATTTT. Its translation: CSASTVAGGRGDTQYF.

V is TRBV4-3 and J is TRBJ1-4, with 9 bases identical to TRBD1. The CDR3 runs 16 residues. V lost 0 bases, J lost 3 bases, and 2 bases stayed unmatched. Germline CDR1 is LGHNA and CDR2 is YSLEER. CDR3 DNA: TGCGCCAGCAGCCAAGACGGGGACAGGGCTAATGAAAAACTGTTTTTT. It specifies CASSQDGDRANEKLFF.

The chain recombines TRBV7-2 with TRBJ2-3, with TRBD1 identical over 11 bases. Germline values: CDR1 SGHTA, CDR2 FQGNSA. The trim removed 1 base at V and 4 bases at J, leaving 7 bases unmatched. This CDR3 contains 17 residues. CDR3 nucleotides: TGTGCCAGCAGCTTAGGGACAGGGGGCACGGAGGCAGATACGCAGTATTTT. Residues: CASSLGTGGTEADTQYF.

The J gene is TRBJ2-5, the V gene TRBV6-1; the match to TRBD2 covers 8 bases. V lost 2 bases and J lost 11; bases outside the gene matches: 19. This CDR3 spans 17 amino acids. The germline V gene has CDR1 MNHNS and CDR2 SASEGT. The CDR3 sequence is CASSELERGPRGNEQYF. The DNA for the CDR3 is TGTGCCAGCAGTGAACTGGAGCGGGGGCCCCGAGGCAATGAGCAGTACTTC.

This clonotype came up a few times. The chain uses TRBV4-1 and TRBJ1-5; no clear D. V was shortened by 0 bases and J by 1 base, with 7 bases between the two germline ends. Germline loops: CDR1 MGHRA, CDR2 YSYEKL. This CDR3 region has 15 residues. Here the CDR3 DNA reads TGCGCCAGCAGCCAAGATGGGAGGAGCAATCAGCCCCAGCATTTT. Protein: CASSQDGRSNQPQHF.

This chain joins TRBV5-5 and TRBJ1-5; D not resolved. Germline-derived CDR1 and CDR2 are SGHKS and YYEKEE (reference sequence). With 2 bases removed from V and 5 bases from J, the gap between germline ends came to 8 bases. The CDR3 loop spans 13 amino acids. The CDR3 DNA reads as TGTGCCAGCAGCTTTATAATTGATCAGCCCCAGCATTTT. Protein sequence: CASSFIIDQPQHF.